Listed below are T cell receptor beta chains from one sample, sequenced in a study of type 1 regulatory T cells. TCRdb passed the reads through MiXCR, listing each CDR3 protein once. The table lists about 15,000 distinct CDR3 sequences, roughly 13% of them singletons. Their recognized antigens are unknown. The sequenced sample was cultured T cells, either the whole culture or a sorted T cell fraction (not recorded which). Receptors were obtained from a human donor in good health. CDR3s include the opening cysteine and the closing phenylalanine or tryptophan. The D gene is left open where the match is weak. Clone size is stated in some rows and not others, as once, few, many or a class when expanded.

V: TRBV11-2
size: few
D: NA
J: TRBJ2-1
CDR3: CASSLNSGFHNEQFF
DNA: TGTGCCAGCAGCTTAAACTCTGGTTTCCACAATGAGCAGTTCTTC

V: TRBV9
size: medium-sized
D: NA
J: TRBJ2-2
CDR3: CASTRDPANTGELFF
DNA: TGTGCCAGCACCAGGGACCCAGCGAACACCGGGGAGCTGTTTTTT

V: TRBV27
size: many
D: TRBD1
J: TRBJ1-5
CDR3: CASSRDSVNQPQHF
DNA: TGTGCCAGCAGCCGGGACAGTGTAAATCAGCCCCAGCATTTT

V: TRBV3-1
size: many
D: TRBD1
J: TRBJ2-5
CDR3: CATSINTGGETQYF
DNA: TGTGCCACGTCCATCAACACAGGGGGAGAGACCCAGTACTTC

V: TRBV29-1
size: many
D: TRBD1
J: TRBJ2-7
CDR3: CSGGGTGVYEQYF
DNA: TGCAGCGGGGGAGGGACAGGGGTGTACGAGCAGTACTTC

V: TRBV12-3/TRBV12-4
size: few
D: TRBD2
J: TRBJ2-3
CDR3: CASSLRLAGGPGSTDTQYF
DNA: TGTGCCAGCAGTTTGCGGCTAGCGGGAGGGCCAGGGAGCACAGATACGCAGTATTTT

V: TRBV30
size: many
D: TRBD1
J: TRBJ2-5
CDR3: CAWSGQGGETQYF
DNA: TGTGCCTGGAGTGGACAGGGGGGAGAGACCCAGTACTTC

V: TRBV5-1
size: many
D: NA
J: TRBJ2-1
CDR3: CASSPGLAVQSYNEQFF
DNA: TGCGCCAGCAGCCCGGGGTTAGCGGTACAGTCCTACAATGAGCAGTTCTTC

V: TRBV27
size: many
D: NA
J: TRBJ1-1
CDR3: CASSQRRNTEAFF
DNA: TGTGCCAGCAGTCAGAGACGGAACACTGAAGCTTTCTTT

V: TRBV6-1
size: many
D: NA
J: TRBJ1-5
CDR3: CATRDVNQPQHF
DNA: TGTGCCACCCGAGACGTTAATCAGCCCCAGCATTTT

V: TRBV7-2
size: few
D: NA
J: TRBJ2-7
CDR3: CASSFSWGSVYEQYF
DNA: TGTGCCAGCAGCTTCTCGTGGGGTAGTGTCTACGAGCAGTACTTC

V: TRBV7-8
size: many
D: TRBD2
J: TRBJ2-7
CDR3: CASGRTSGSKEYF
DNA: TGTGCCTCGGGGAGGACTAGCGGGAGTAAGGAGTACTTC

V: TRBV12-3/TRBV12-4
size: few
D: NA
J: TRBJ2-5
CDR3: CASSPTAGHETQYF
DNA: TGTGCCAGCAGTCCCACGGCGGGACACGAGACCCAGTACTTC

V: TRBV5-1
size: NA
D: NA
J: TRBJ2-1
CDR3: CATRRTPSDNEQFF
DNA: TGCGCCACTAGACGGACCCCGTCCGACAATGAGCAGTTCTTC

V: TRBV10-3
size: many
D: TRBD1
J: TRBJ2-1
CDR3: CAISLTGLGDEQFF
DNA: TGTGCCATCAGTTTGACAGGGTTGGGTGATGAGCAGTTCTTC

V: TRBV6-1
size: many
D: TRBD1
J: TRBJ1-5
CDR3: CASRGGTGGPSNQPQHF
DNA: TGTGCCAGCAGGGGGGGGACAGGGGGCCCTAGCAATCAGCCCCAGCATTTT

V: TRBV5-1
size: NA
D: NA
J: TRBJ2-2
CDR3: CASSWNTGELFF
DNA: TGCGCCAGCAGCTGGAACACCGGGGAGCTGTTTTTT

V: TRBV20-1
size: medium-sized
D: NA
J: TRBJ1-2
CDR3: CSAIGANGYTF
DNA: TGCAGTGCTATCGGGGCAAATGGCTACACCTTC

V: TRBV5-4
size: few
D: TRBD1
J: TRBJ1-1
CDR3: CASSPTGGMNTEAFF
DNA: TGTGCCAGCAGTCCGACAGGGGGCATGAACACTGAAGCTTTCTTT

V: TRBV10-3
size: NA
D: NA
J: TRBJ1-6
CDR3: CATRSIGNNQPLHF
DNA: TGTGCCACCAGGAGTATCGGTAACAATCAGCCCCTCCACTTT